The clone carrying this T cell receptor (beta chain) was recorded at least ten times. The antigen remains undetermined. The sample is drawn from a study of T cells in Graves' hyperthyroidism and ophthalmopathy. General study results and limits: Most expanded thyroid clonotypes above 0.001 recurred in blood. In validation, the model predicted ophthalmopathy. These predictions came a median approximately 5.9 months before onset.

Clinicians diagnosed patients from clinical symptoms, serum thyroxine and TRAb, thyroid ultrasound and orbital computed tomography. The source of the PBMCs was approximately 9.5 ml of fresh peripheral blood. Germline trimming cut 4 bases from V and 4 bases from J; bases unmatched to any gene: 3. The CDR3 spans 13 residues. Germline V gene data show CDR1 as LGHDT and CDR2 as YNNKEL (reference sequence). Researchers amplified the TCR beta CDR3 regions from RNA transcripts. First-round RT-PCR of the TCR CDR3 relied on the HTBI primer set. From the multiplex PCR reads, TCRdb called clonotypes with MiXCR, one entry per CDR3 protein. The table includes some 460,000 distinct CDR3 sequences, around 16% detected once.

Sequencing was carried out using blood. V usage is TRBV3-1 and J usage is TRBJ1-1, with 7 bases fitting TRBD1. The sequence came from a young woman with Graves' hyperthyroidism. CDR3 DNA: TGTGCCAGCAGCCGGACAGGTAGCACTGAAGCTTTCTTT. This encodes CASSRTGSTEAFF.